The 28 T cell receptor beta chains reported below all come from one sample, sequenced in a study of neurological immune-mediated disorders. TCRdb reanalysed the 5' RACE reads using MiXCR and keeps one entry per CDR3 protein. The data show over 90,000 distinct CDR3 sequences, about 10% seen once. Specified time point: longitudinal time-point 3. Input material: PBMCs. The receptors originated from a female donor with HTLV-1-associated myelopathy (HAM/TSP).

This clonotype was seen ten or more times. The V and J genes are TRBV7-9 and TRBJ2-5; 7 positions agree with TRBD2. CDR3 length: 14 residues. CDR1 SEHNR and CDR2 FQNEAQ come from the germline V gene (reference sequence). The ends lost 5 bases at V and 1 base at J; junction bases unmatched: 4. The CDR3 here is CASSASGAQETQYF. CDR3 DNA: TGTGCCAGCAGCGCAAGCGGGGCCCAAGAGACCCAGTACTTC.

Remarks on this clonotype: It may be a read error: a sequence one base away is much more abundant. The CDR3 region is CASSLVQRGTWELFF. The CDR3, as DNA: TGTGCCAGCAGCTTAGTCCAGCGGGGGACCTGGGAGCTGTTTTTT. This sequence joins TRBV7-2 and TRBJ2-2, with 8 bases matching TRBD2. Looked up from germline, CDR1 is SGHTA and CDR2 is FQGNSA. The CDR3 is 15 amino acids. V lost 1 base to trimming and J lost 9 bases; unmatched junction nucleotides: 7.

Many counts were recorded for this clonotype. The chain combines TRBV20-1 with TRBJ2-7, with a possible D match to TRBD2 (6 bases). Germline lookup yields CDR1 DFQATT and CDR2 SNEGSKA (reference sequence). This CDR3 is 12 amino acids long. V was shortened by 3 bases and J by 3 bases, with 9 bases between the two germline ends. CDR3 amino acids: CSASSGGYEQYF. CDR3 DNA sequence: TGCAGTGCTAGTTCCGGGGGCTACGAGCAGTACTTC.

V and J are TRBV7-2 and TRBJ2-1, with D possibly matching TRBD2 (5 bases). CDR3 length: 16 residues. Germline assignment: CDR1 SGHTA and CDR2 FQGNSA. Trimming took off 2 bases at V and 9 bases at J, with 20 bases between the two ends. The CDR3 sequence is CASSLRPGSGHSEQFF. DNA for the CDR3: TGTGCCAGCAGCTTACGCCCGGGATCGGGTCACAGTGAGCAGTTCTTC. The entire variable domain, with the rest obtained from reference TRBV7-2 and TRBJ2-1, is as follows: GAGVSQSPSNKVTEKGKDVELRCDPISGHTALYWYRQSLGQGLEFLIYFQGNSAPDKSGLPSDRFSAERTGGSVSTLTIQRTQQEDSAVYLCASSLRPGSGHSEQFFGPGTRLTVL.

Many counts were recorded for this clonotype. The V gene is TRBV14, the J gene TRBJ2-1; perhaps D is TRBD1 or TRBD2 (5 bases each). Trimming stripped 3 bases from V and 0 bases from J, with 12 bases between. Germline assignment: CDR1 SGHDN and CDR2 FVKESK. The CDR3 length is 16 residues. This CDR3 reads CASSQGRLLSYNEQFF. The CDR3, as DNA: TGTGCCAGCAGCCAGGGACGACTACTCTCCTACAATGAGCAGTTCTTC.

Turning to this clonotype: This clone may be a read error of a much larger clone one base away. V gene TRBV20-1 combines with J gene TRBJ1-6; 8 positions agree with TRBD1. The germline gives CDR1 DFQATT, CDR2 SNEGSKA (reference sequence). The CDR3 totals 14 residues. CDR3 residues: CSSSWDRKNSPLHF. CDR3 DNA: TGCAGTTCTAGTTGGGACAGGAAGAATTCACCCCTCCACTTT.

This clonotype was seen ten or more times. CDR3 sequence (DNA): TGCAGTGCTAGAGACAGATACCAGGGACATAGTACCGGGGAGCTGTTTTTT. It translates to CSARDRYQGHSTGELFF. The J gene is TRBJ2-2, the V gene TRBV20-1, with a possible D match to TRBD1 (6 bases). The CDR3 consists of 17 residues. V gave up 0 bases and J gave up 5 bases, with 19 bases separating them. The germline gives CDR1 DFQATT, CDR2 SNEGSKA (reference sequence).

In this sample, this clonotype turned up once. It may be a read error: a sequence one base away is much more abundant. V and J are TRBV6-5 and TRBJ2-7, with D perhaps TRBD2 (7 bases). The CDR3 covers 15 residues. Per the germline V gene, CDR1 is MNHEY and CDR2 is SVGAGI. CDR3 DNA sequence: TGTGCCAGCACCAAGGGAGGGGGGGGACTATACGAGCAGTGCTTC. Its translation: CASTKGGGGLYEQCF.

This clonotype was seen repeatedly, ten times or more. CDR3 nucleotide sequence: TGTGCCAGTAGCCAAAACGGTGGGGTCCCCTACGAGCAGTACTTC. Its protein product is CASSQNGGVPYEQYF. The chain links TRBV21-1 to TRBJ2-7. TRBV21-1 is marked as a pseudogene. CDR3 length: 15 residues.

This clonotype was recorded many times. This chain uses TRBV20-1 with TRBJ2-1; 10 bases are a match to TRBD1. The V gene's germline CDR1 is DFQATT and CDR2 SNEGSKA (reference sequence). The CDR3 contains 14 residues. V trimming: 5 bases; J trimming: 3 bases; junction bases outside the gene matches: 4. The CDR3 reads CSAGTGAGYNEQFF. For the CDR3, the DNA is TGCAGTGCTGGGACAGGGGCTGGCTACAATGAGCAGTTCTTC.

The table lists this clonotype with many counts. The chain combines TRBV24-1 with TRBJ1-2, with 7 bases identical to TRBD1. The germline CDR1 and CDR2 sequences are KGHDR and SFDVKD. J gave up 8 bases and V 4 bases, and 12 bases lay outside the gene matches. The CDR3 loop spans 15 amino acids. The CDR3 DNA reads as TGTGCCACCAGTGAGTCCGGGACAGAATTTGGGGGCTACACCTTC. Translated, it gives CATSESGTEFGGYTF.

By frequency in the sample, this clonotype is medium-sized. V usage is TRBV24-1 and J usage is TRBJ2-2; 7 positions agree with TRBD1. Losses at the gene ends were 8 bases for V and 2 bases for J; bases not matched to a gene: 4. The germline V gene has CDR1 KGHDR and CDR2 SFDVKD. The CDR3 extends over 14 amino acids. The DNA for the CDR3 is TGTGCCACCATGGGACAGCTTAACACCGGGGAGCTGTTTTTT. Translated, it gives CATMGQLNTGELFF.

This clonotype occurred many times. This chain uses TRBV5-1 with TRBJ2-5; 9 bases map to TRBD1. CDR3 length equals 16 residues. The germline V gene has CDR1 SGHRS and CDR2 YFSETQ. V trimming: 3 bases; J trimming: 5 bases; junction bases outside the gene matches: 11. This CDR3 reads CASSSTGTGSSETQYF. The CDR3 coding sequence is TGCGCCAGCAGCTCAACCGGGACAGGGTCTTCTGAGACCCAGTACTTC.

This clonotype was seen repeatedly, ten times or more. The genes are TRBV7-9 and TRBJ2-3; TRBD2 might be the D (5 bases). V was shortened by 1 base and J by 4 bases, with 15 bases between the two germline ends. This CDR3 is built from 16 residues. Germline loops: CDR1 SEHNR, CDR2 FQNEAQ (reference sequence). DNA for the CDR3: TGTGCCAGCAGCTTAGGGGCCTCTTGGGGAGCAGATACGCAGTATTTT. This encodes CASSLGASWGADTQYF.

The chain uses TRBV19 and TRBJ1-1, with D uncertain. The CDR3 contains 13 residues. V was shortened by 3 bases and J by 3 bases, with 8 bases between the two germline ends. Germline-derived CDR1 and CDR2 are LNHDA and SQIVND (reference sequence). In DNA form, the CDR3 reads TGTGCCAGTAGTATTAACGGGGACACTGAAGCTTTCTTT. As protein: CASSINGDTEAFF. Drawing the rest from reference TRBV19 and TRBJ1-1, the complete variable domain is DGGITQSPKYLFRKEGQNVTLSCEQNLNHDAMYWYRQDPGQGLRLIYYSQIVNDFQKGDIAEGYSVSREKKESFPLTVTSAQKNPTAFYLCASSINGDTEAFFGQGTRLTVV.

Concerning this clonotype: This may arise from a read error, as a much more abundant clone is one base away. This chain uses TRBV2 with TRBJ2-3, with D hard to call. CDR3 length: 15 amino acids. The germline V gene has CDR1 SNHLY and CDR2 FYNNEI. As DNA, the CDR3 is TGTGTCAGCAGAGACCAGGCGACCCGCGGAGATACGCAGTATTTT. Its translation: CVSRDQATRGDTQYF.

There are many counts of this clonotype. V gene TRBV20-1 combines with J gene TRBJ2-7, with D possibly being TRBD1 (5 bases). This CDR3 spans 12 amino acids. CDR1 is DFQATT and CDR2 is SNEGSKA in the germline V gene (reference sequence). Trimming removed 4 bases at V and 4 bases at J, with 11 bases between. The CDR3 spells CSATGWDYEQYF. CDR3 bases: TGCAGTGCTACAGGGTGGGATTACGAGCAGTACTTC.

This clonotype occurred many times. The CDR3 DNA sequence: TGCGCCAGCAGGTCGAATGGGGAAGAGACCCAGTACTTC. Translating it yields CASRSNGEETQYF. The chain links TRBV5-1 to TRBJ2-5; D is ambiguous. Germline CDR1 and CDR2: SGHRS and YFSETQ. Trimming left V 5 bases short and J 3 bases short, with 11 bases between. This CDR3 has 13 amino acids.

In its sample, this clonotype was seen many times. The chain joins TRBV7-2 to TRBJ2-2; 8 bases agree with TRBD1. V shed 2 bases and J 4 bases; nucleotides not matched to a gene: 6. The CDR3 spans 16 residues. Germline loops: CDR1 SGHTA, CDR2 FQGNSA. CDR3 protein: CASSLSQGAPTGELFF. The CDR3 region has the DNA TGTGCCAGCAGCTTAAGTCAGGGGGCGCCCACCGGGGAGCTGTTTTTT.

This clonotype has a count of ten or more. The gene calls are TRBV29-1 and TRBJ2-5, with D uncertain. Germline V gene sequence: CDR1 SQVTM, CDR2 ANQGSEA. Trimming removed 4 bases at V and 1 base at J, with 4 bases between. This CDR3 comprises 11 residues. The CDR3 reads CSVGLQETQYF. CDR3 nucleotides: TGCAGCGTTGGGCTCCAAGAGACCCAGTACTTC.

At least ten counts were recorded for this clonotype. The chain has TRBV5-1 and TRBJ2-5; 8 bases are a match to TRBD2. Germline trimming cut 3 bases from V and 5 bases from J; bases unmatched to any gene: 9. The CDR3 extends over 15 amino acids. CDR1 SGHRS and CDR2 YFSETQ come from the germline V gene. CDR3 residues: CASSSTSGSVETQYF. DNA of the CDR3: TGCGCCAGCAGCTCAACTAGCGGTAGCGTGGAGACCCAGTACTTC.

With regard to this clonotype: A much bigger clone sits one base away, suggesting this may be a read error. The V call is TRBV5-1, the J call TRBJ1-4; TRBD1 agrees at 9 bases. Germline V gene lookup returns CDR1 SGHRS and CDR2 YFSETQ. This CDR3 comprises 14 residues. In DNA, the CDR3 is TGCTCCAGCAGCGAGGGACAGGGAAGGGAAAAACTGTTTTTT. Translation: CSSSEGQGREKLFF.

This clonotype was observed at least ten times. The genes are TRBV5-1 and TRBJ1-4, with D possibly matching TRBD1 (5 bases). Trimming pared 2 bases from V and 7 bases from J, leaving 12 bases between. The CDR3 has 14 residues. Looked up from germline, CDR1 is SGHRS and CDR2 is YFSETQ. CDR3 sequence reads: CASSFQGSSEKLFF. DNA of the CDR3: TGCGCCAGCAGCTTCCAGGGTAGTAGTGAAAAACTGTTTTTT.

The CDR3: CASSPSRGSTNEKLFF. The CDR3 region has the DNA TGTGCCAGCAGCCCTAGCCGGGGTTCAACTAATGAAAAACTGTTTTTT. The chain employs TRBV9 and TRBJ1-4; no firm D call. The germline V gene has CDR1 SGDLS and CDR2 YYNGEE. The CDR3 length is 16 residues. Trimming left V 4 bases short and J 0 bases short, with 13 bases between.

This clonotype came up many times. This chain connects TRBV11-2 to TRBJ2-7; D uncertain. Germline assignment: CDR1 SGHAT and CDR2 FQNNGV. This CDR3 has 13 amino acids. V was cut by 1 base and J by 2 bases, with 6 bases left in between. CDR3 sequence reads: CASSLVGAYEQYF. The CDR3 coding sequence is TGTGCCAGCAGCTTAGTTGGGGCCTACGAGCAGTACTTC.

This clonotype was seen repeatedly, ten times or more. V is TRBV20-1 and J is TRBJ2-1; 11 positions agree with TRBD2. The CDR3 runs 16 residues. After removal of 0 bases from V and 4 bases from J, the junction contained 5 bases not matched to a gene. Germline-derived CDR1 and CDR2 are DFQATT and SNEGSKA (reference sequence). CDR3 protein: CSAREGLAGGYNEQFF. CDR3 nucleotide sequence: TGCAGTGCTAGAGAAGGTCTAGCGGGGGGTTACAATGAGCAGTTCTTC.

To note about this clonotype: Germline is not matched at one junction end, which may reflect a read error. J is TRBJ2-3 and V is TRBV10-3; TRBD1 or TRBD2 may be the D gene (6 bases each). CDR3 length: 20 amino acids. CDR1 is ENHRY, CDR2 SYGVKD, per germline. Here the CDR3 reads CGISGYSGAFDGGSTATQYF. Written as DNA, the CDR3 is TGTGGCATCAGTGGGTACTCAGGGGCCTTTGACGGGGGAAGCACAGCTACGCAGTATTTT.

The chain employs TRBV14 and TRBJ2-7, with 10 bases lining up with TRBD1. The CDR3 is 16 residues long. V dropped 3 bases and J dropped 3; count of bases not matched to a gene: 8. CDR1 and CDR2 (germline): SGHDN, FVKESK. For the CDR3, the DNA is TGTGCCAGCAGCCATGGGTTTTGGGACAGGGGCTACGAGCAGTACTTC. Translating it yields CASSHGFWDRGYEQYF.